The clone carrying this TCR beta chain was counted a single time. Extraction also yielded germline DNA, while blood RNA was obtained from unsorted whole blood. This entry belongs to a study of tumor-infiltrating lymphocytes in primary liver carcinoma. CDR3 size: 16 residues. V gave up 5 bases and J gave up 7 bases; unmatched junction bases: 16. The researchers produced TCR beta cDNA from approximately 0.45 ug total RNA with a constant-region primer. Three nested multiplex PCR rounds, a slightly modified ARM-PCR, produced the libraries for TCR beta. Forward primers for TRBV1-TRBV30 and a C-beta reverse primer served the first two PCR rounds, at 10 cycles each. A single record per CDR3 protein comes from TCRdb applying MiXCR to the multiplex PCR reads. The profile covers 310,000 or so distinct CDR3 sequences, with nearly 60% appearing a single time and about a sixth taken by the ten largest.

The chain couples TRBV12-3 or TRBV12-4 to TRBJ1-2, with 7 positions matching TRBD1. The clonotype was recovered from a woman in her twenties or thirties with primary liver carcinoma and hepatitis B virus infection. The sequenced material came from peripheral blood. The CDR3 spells CASSTRDSFLLCGYTF. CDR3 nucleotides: TGTGCCAGCAGTACCCGGGACAGCTTCCTTCTCTGTGGCTACACCTTC.